The next 5 T cell receptor beta chains were all read from a single sample in a study of blood T cell repertoires in COVID-19 (TCRdb year 2020). The library was prepared using the immunoSEQ multiplex PCR assay. TCRdb limited this immuneACCESS table to in-frame rearrangements with V and J called. A share of clones is missing; checked studies link under half to unresolved V genes, and the rest is unexplained. The sample profile shows about 75,000 clones; 74% of them were found once. The ten largest clones add up to around 2.6% of the sample. Sequenced material: peripheral blood. The receptor set was obtained from a human donor with acute or convalescent COVID-19. The donor label of this sample is uncertain.

The chain links TRBV4-2 to TRBJ2-1, with 9 bases aligning to TRBD1. V shed 1 base and J 4 bases; nucleotides not matched to a gene: 2. The CDR3 is 15 residues long. Germline V gene data show CDR1 as LGHNA and CDR2 as YNFKEQ. DNA of the CDR3: TGTGCCAGCAGCCAAGTGACAGGGGGTTACAATGAGCAGTTCTTC. Translated, it gives CASSQVTGGYNEQFF.

This chain uses TRBV19 with TRBJ1-1; D call uncertain. The CDR3 length is 13 residues. The germline gives CDR1 LNHDA, CDR2 SQIVND (reference sequence). With 3 bases removed from V and 7 bases from J, the gap between germline ends came to 12 bases. The CDR3, as DNA: TGTGCCAGTAGTATTGAACCGGGGAATGAAGCTTTCTTT. This gives the protein CASSIEPGNEAFF.

The rearrangement uses TRBV3-1 (or the pseudogene TRBV3-2) and TRBJ1-2; possible D gene TRBD1, 6 bases. V lost 1 base to trimming and J lost 4 bases, with 13 bases between them. The CDR3 is 15 residues long. The germline V gene encodes CDR1 LGHDT and CDR2 YNNKEL (reference sequence). The chain's CDR3 is CASSQAGTKIYGYTF. CDR3 DNA sequence: TGTGCCAGCAGCCAAGCCGGGACAAAAATCTATGGCTACACCTTC.

The chain links TRBV24-1 to TRBJ2-1; 7 bases align to TRBD1. This CDR3 contains 16 residues. The germline gives CDR1 KGHDR, CDR2 SFDVKD. Losses at the gene ends were 3 bases for V and 7 bases for J; bases not matched to a gene: 11. CDR3 region: CATSDAGPQGWNEQFF. As DNA, the CDR3 is TGTGCCACCAGTGATGCCGGCCCACAGGGGTGGAATGAGCAGTTCTTC.

The V gene is TRBV6-2 or TRBV6-3, the J gene TRBJ1-1; maybe TRBD1 (5 bases). CDR3 length: 17 residues. Germline V gene lookup returns CDR1 MNHEY and CDR2 SVGEGT. V shed 6 bases and J shed 5 bases, with 25 bases lying between them. The CDR3, as DNA: TGTGCCAGCAGCCCAGGTGAAGGGGCGTTTGTTAGGACTGAAGCTTTCTTT. Amino acid sequence: CASSPGEGAFVRTEAFF.